Each of the 31 T cell receptor beta chains below was sequenced from the same sample in a study of technical replicates of blood from a handful of donors. TCRdb's table, derived via immunoSEQ multiplex PCR, lists solely in-frame clones and lacks some. The data show 84,000 or so clones, about 94% seen once. Sequencing used T cells isolated from PBMCs. Receptors originate from a human donor in good health.

This chain links TRBV5-4 with TRBJ2-3; TRBD2 matches 14 bases. Germline CDR1 and CDR2: SGHNT and YYREEE (reference sequence). V was clipped by 3 bases and J by 6 bases; unmatched bases: 6. The CDR3 has 16 residues. CDR3 nucleotides: TGTGCCAGCAGCTCAGGACTAGCGGGAGGAGGTGATACGCAGTATTTT. This gives the protein CASSSGLAGGGDTQYF.

The chain combines TRBV7-9 with TRBJ1-2; 8 positions match TRBD1. The CDR3 consists of 14 residues. The trim removed 1 base at V and 7 bases at J, leaving 5 bases unmatched. Germline lookup yields CDR1 SEHNR and CDR2 FQNEAQ (reference sequence). The CDR3 nucleotides read TGTGCCAGCAGCTTAGGACAGGGGAGGATTGGCTACACCTTC. Protein: CASSLGQGRIGYTF.

The J gene is TRBJ2-1, the V gene TRBV5-1, with D perhaps TRBD1 (6 bases). CDR1 and CDR2 (germline): SGHRS, YFSETQ. This CDR3 has 15 residues. V shed 3 bases and J shed 0 bases, with 10 bases lying between them. This chain's CDR3 is CASSSGTNSYNEQFF. The CDR3 DNA reads TGCGCCAGCAGCTCCGGGACAAACTCCTACAATGAGCAGTTCTTC.

CDR3 nucleotide sequence: TGTGCCAGCAGTTACTCGCCAAGGGGATGGTCACCCCTCCACTTT. Amino acids: CASSYSPRGWSPLHF. The rearrangement joins TRBV6-5 to TRBJ1-6, with D maybe TRBD1 (5 bases). V lost 0 bases and J lost 10, with 13 bases in between. Per the germline V gene, CDR1 is MNHEY and CDR2 is SVGAGI. This CDR3 region has 15 residues.

This clone came up a few times. V and J are TRBV30 and TRBJ1-1; possibly TRBD1 for D (5 bases). The germline V gene has CDR1 GTSNPN and CDR2 SVGIG (reference sequence). The CDR3 contains 15 residues. V lost 1 base to trimming and J lost 1 base, with 13 bases between them. DNA for the CDR3: TGTGCCTGGAGTGATACCACCAGGGAGAACACTGAAGCTTTCTTT. It translates to CAWSDTTRENTEAFF.

The chain uses TRBV7-6 and TRBJ2-3; D not resolved. The CDR3 covers 15 residues. Germline-derived CDR1 and CDR2 are SGHVS and FNYEAQ. Trimming shortened V by 6 bases and J by 4 bases, and 17 bases separated the two germline ends. The CDR3 loop reads CASSRRGPPPDTQYF. In DNA, the CDR3 is TGTGCCAGCAGTCGCCGCGGCCCCCCCCCAGATACGCAGTATTTT.

The chain links TRBV29-1 to TRBJ2-3; 10 positions match TRBD2. Germline trimming cut 2 bases from V and 6 bases from J; bases unmatched to any gene: 5. Germline lookup yields CDR1 SQVTM and CDR2 ANQGSEA. The CDR3 has 14 residues. As DNA, the CDR3 is TGCAGCGTTGAACTAGCGGGAGTATGGGATACGCAGTATTTT. Residues: CSVELAGVWDTQYF.

The CDR3 DNA reads TGTGCCAGCAGTGCCTTACAGGGGGCGAACTATGGCTACACCTTC. Amino acid sequence: CASSALQGANYGYTF. The rearrangement links TRBV6-1 to TRBJ1-2; TRBD1 agrees at 9 bases. Germline CDR1 is MNHNS and CDR2 is SASEGT. The length of the CDR3 is 15 residues. V shed 4 bases and J 2 bases; nucleotides not matched to a gene: 5.

This clone is a singleton in its sample. This chain connects TRBV5-6 to TRBJ2-1, with TRBD1 matching over 9 bases. From germline, CDR1 is SGHDT and CDR2 YYEEEE. V was pared by 2 bases and J by 3 bases, with 12 bases of the junction left unmatched. The length of the CDR3 is 18 residues. CDR3 in DNA: TGTGCCAGCAGCTTATACAGGGGGCTATTATTCGACTACAATGAGCAGTTCTTC. Protein: CASSLYRGLLFDYNEQFF.

The rearrangement joins TRBV20-1 to TRBJ1-5; D uncertain. CDR3 length equals 11 residues. Germline-derived CDR1 and CDR2 are DFQATT and SNEGSKA (reference sequence). Trimming removed 5 bases at V and 6 bases at J, with 8 bases between. In DNA, the CDR3 is TGCAGTGCTGAAGAGGGTCAGCCCCAGCATTTT. This sequence encodes CSAEEGQPQHF.

This chain joins TRBV6-4 and TRBJ1-1; D unresolved. The germline gives CDR1 MRHNA, CDR2 SNTAGT. The CDR3 has 13 amino acids. The germline V and J ends were trimmed by 4 bases and 0 bases, with 6 bases remaining between them. In DNA, the CDR3 is TGTGCCAGCAGTGCCAGAATGAACACTGAAGCTTTCTTT. This encodes CASSARMNTEAFF.

The chain recombines TRBV4-1 with TRBJ1-5, with 10 bases lining up with TRBD1. CDR3 length: 14 amino acids. V lost 1 base to trimming and J lost 7 bases; unmatched junction nucleotides: 1. Germline CDR1 and CDR2: MGHRA and YSYEKL. The CDR3 DNA reads TGCGCCAGCAGCCAAGGACAGGGGGCACAGCCCCAGCATTTT. Protein product: CASSQGQGAQPQHF.

Only a few counts were recorded for this clone. The chain uses TRBV10-1 and TRBJ2-7; a possible D gene is TRBD1 (6 bases). Trimming left V 5 bases short and J 4 bases short, with 21 bases between. This CDR3 comprises 16 residues. The germline CDR1 and CDR2 sequences are WNHNN and SYGVQD (reference sequence). CDR3 DNA sequence: TGCGCCAGCAGTTCCGGGACACAAGGGTCCTGGTACGAGCAGTACTTC. This translates into CASSSGTQGSWYEQYF.

The rearrangement uses TRBV27 and TRBJ2-7; the D gene is possibly TRBD1 (7 bases). The CDR3 extends over 16 amino acids. The germline gives CDR1 MNHEY, CDR2 SMNVEV (reference sequence). The V end was cut by 5 bases, the J end by 2 bases, with 19 bases between. The CDR3 DNA is TGTGCCAGCAGTCCCCGAGGGGGGACAGCGGCCTACGAGCAGTACTTC. Protein: CASSPRGGTAAYEQYF.

V is TRBV29-1 and J is TRBJ2-2; possibly TRBD2 for D (5 bases). This CDR3 is built from 14 residues. V lost 4 bases and J lost 3, with 12 bases in between. The germline CDR1 and CDR2 sequences are SQVTM and ANQGSEA. The CDR3 loop is CSVVDGGYTGELFF. The CDR3 nucleotides read TGCAGCGTTGTGGACGGAGGATACACCGGGGAGCTGTTTTTT.

This clone was detected only a few times. The genes are TRBV7-6 and TRBJ1-4; 8 nucleotides align to TRBD1. The CDR3 is made up of 15 amino acids. V was clipped by 2 bases and J by 8 bases; unmatched bases: 7. Germline V gene data show CDR1 as SGHVS and CDR2 as FNYEAQ. The CDR3 DNA is TGTGCCAGCAGCTTAACCGGGACAGGATTGGAAAAACTGTTTTTT. Protein sequence: CASSLTGTGLEKLFF.

The chain uses TRBV6-1 and TRBJ2-1; 9 bases match TRBD2. The CDR3 runs to 15 residues. Germline V CDR1 and CDR2: MNHNS, SASEGT. J was trimmed by 6 bases and V by 3 bases; bases with no gene match: 6. This CDR3 reads CASSEREGQSNEQFF. CDR3 DNA sequence: TGTGCCAGCAGTGAGCGGGAGGGCCAGTCCAATGAGCAGTTCTTC.

The chain combines TRBV28 with TRBJ2-1, with D maybe TRBD1 (6 bases). Trimming stripped 9 bases from V and 10 bases from J, with 13 bases between. Germline loops: CDR1 MDHEN, CDR2 SYDVKM. CDR3 size: 11 residues. The CDR3 sequence: CASTRGREQFF. CDR3 nucleotide sequence: TGTGCCAGTACCAGGGGAAGGGAGCAGTTCTTC.

The chain couples TRBV25-1 to TRBJ1-2; 9 bases are a match to TRBD1. Germline V lookup: CDR1 MGHDK, CDR2 SYGVNS. This CDR3 is 18 amino acids long. Losses at the gene ends were 3 bases for V and 4 bases for J; bases not matched to a gene: 15. The CDR3 protein is CASSDGLDRGLRFYGYTF. The CDR3 DNA sequence: TGTGCCAGCAGTGATGGATTGGACAGGGGCCTCCGTTTCTATGGCTACACCTTC.

The J gene is TRBJ2-5, the V gene TRBV5-1, with unresolved D. Germline-derived CDR1 and CDR2 are SGHRS and YFSETQ. Trimming shortened V by 6 bases and J by 1 base, and 16 bases separated the two germline ends. The CDR3 consists of 15 residues. CDR3 nucleotide sequence: TGCGCCAGCACCCTAGGATACGCACTCCAAGAGACCCAGTACTTC. It yields the protein CASTLGYALQETQYF.

The CDR3, as DNA: TGTGCCAGTACTCCTCGGGGGGGAGGAGAATGGGACTATGGCTACACCTTC. Translating gives CASTPRGGGEWDYGYTF. The chain links TRBV19 to TRBJ1-2, with D possibly being TRBD1 (5 bases). The CDR3 spans 17 residues. Germline CDR1 and CDR2: LNHDA and SQIVND (reference sequence). The ends were cut back, 7 bases at V and 3 bases at J, with 24 bases in the middle.

The chain employs TRBV6-4 and TRBJ2-1, with D tentatively TRBD1 (6 bases). Trimming removed 0 bases from V and 3 bases from J, with 12 bases in between. The germline CDR1 and CDR2 sequences are MRHNA and SNTAGT. The CDR3 is 16 amino acids. CDR3 loop: CASSDSGGRDYNEQFF. The CDR3 DNA follows: TGTGCCAGCAGTGACTCTGGGGGCAGAGACTACAATGAGCAGTTCTTC.

The rearrangement links TRBV5-1 to TRBJ2-7; 11 bases match TRBD1. The CDR3 has 14 residues. Germline values: CDR1 SGHRS, CDR2 YFSETQ. V lost 3 bases and J lost 6; bases outside the gene matches: 5. CDR3 region: CASSSGTGGFEQYF. In nucleotides, the CDR3 is TGCGCCAGCAGCTCCGGGACAGGGGGTTTCGAGCAGTACTTC.

V usage is TRBV4-2 and J usage is TRBJ1-1; TRBD1 matches 7 bases. Germline V CDR1 and CDR2: LGHNA, YNFKEQ. The CDR3 loop spans 14 amino acids. J lost 9 bases, V lost 3 bases, and 10 bases had no gene match. The CDR3 protein is CASSQDHRQGKAFF. As DNA, the CDR3 is TGTGCCAGCAGCCAGGACCATAGACAGGGTAAAGCTTTCTTT.

V gene TRBV7-9 combines with J gene TRBJ1-5, with D unresolved. V was cut by 1 base and J by 8 bases, with 9 bases left in between. Germline assignment: CDR1 SEHNR and CDR2 FQNEAQ (reference sequence). This CDR3 region has 13 residues. Written as DNA, the CDR3 is TGTGCCAGCAGCTTAGTTGGAGGTGAGCCCCAGCATTTT. Protein sequence: CASSLVGGEPQHF.

The chain couples TRBV29-1 to TRBJ2-5, with 8 nucleotides matching TRBD1. The CDR3 length is 14 residues. Trimming cost V 7 bases and J 2 bases; bases outside gene matches: 9. CDR1 SQVTM and CDR2 ANQGSEA come from the germline V gene. CDR3 amino acids: CSAARGTGQETQYF. CDR3 in DNA: TGCAGCGCCGCAAGGGGGACAGGACAAGAGACCCAGTACTTC.

This chain uses TRBV7-9 with TRBJ1-4; 9 bases map to TRBD1. This CDR3 contains 16 residues. Germline V gives CDR1 SEHNR, CDR2 FQNEAQ (reference sequence). The ends lost 6 bases at V and 4 bases at J; junction bases unmatched: 9. The CDR3 nucleotides are TGTGCCAGCAGTCCGATGAGGACAGGGGTTAATGAAAAACTGTTTTTT. It translates to CASSPMRTGVNEKLFF.

This rearrangement joins TRBV5-5 to TRBJ1-4; 9 bases match TRBD1. V shed 1 base, J shed 4 bases, and the junction held 2 bases outside the gene matches. Germline loops: CDR1 SGHKS, CDR2 YYEKEE (reference sequence). The CDR3 runs to 15 residues. The CDR3 DNA reads as TGTGCCAGCAGCTTGATGGACAGGGGTAATGAAAAACTGTTTTTT. Amino acids: CASSLMDRGNEKLFF. The whole variable domain, remainder taken from reference TRBV5-5 and TRBJ1-4, is DAGVTQSPTHLIKTRGQQVTLRCSPISGHKSVSWYQQVLGQGPQFIFQYYEKEERGRGNFPDRFSARQFPNYSSELNVNALLLGDSALYLCASSLMDRGNEKLFFGSGTQLSVL.

This clone appeared a single time. This chain joins TRBV4-1 and TRBJ2-7; possibly TRBD2 for D (5 bases). V gave up 1 base and J gave up 3 bases, with 19 bases separating them. The CDR3 loop spans 17 amino acids. Germline-derived CDR1 and CDR2 are MGHRA and YSYEKL. The CDR3: CASSQVNFRGPDYEQYF. The CDR3 coding sequence is TGCGCCAGCAGCCAAGTTAATTTTCGAGGGCCAGACTACGAGCAGTACTTC.

The chain has TRBV5-1 and TRBJ1-2, with D perhaps matching TRBD1 (5 bases). The germline V and J ends were trimmed by 2 bases and 2 bases, with 13 bases remaining between them. The CDR3 sequence is 15 residues long. Germline lookup yields CDR1 SGHRS and CDR2 YFSETQ. The CDR3 spells CASSLSRDANYGYTF. The CDR3 DNA sequence: TGCGCCAGCAGCTTATCCAGGGATGCAAACTATGGCTACACCTTC.

The genes are TRBV27 and TRBJ1-5; D gene ambiguous. Trimming cost V 6 bases and J 3 bases, with 15 bases left between them. The CDR3 has 15 residues. Looked up from germline, CDR1 is MNHEY and CDR2 is SMNVEV (reference sequence). In DNA form, the CDR3 reads TGTGCCAGCAGCCGGATTCCGGGGAACAATCAGCCCCAGCATTTT. Translated, it gives CASSRIPGNNQPQHF.